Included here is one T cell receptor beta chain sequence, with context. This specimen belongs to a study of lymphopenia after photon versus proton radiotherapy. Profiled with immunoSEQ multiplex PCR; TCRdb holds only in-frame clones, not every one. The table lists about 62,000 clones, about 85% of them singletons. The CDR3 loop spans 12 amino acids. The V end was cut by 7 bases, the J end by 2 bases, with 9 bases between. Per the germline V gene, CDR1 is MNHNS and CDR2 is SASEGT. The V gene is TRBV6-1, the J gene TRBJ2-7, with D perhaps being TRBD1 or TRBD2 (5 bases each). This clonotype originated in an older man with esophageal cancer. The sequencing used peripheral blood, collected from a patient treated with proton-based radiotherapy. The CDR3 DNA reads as TGTGCCAGCAACAAGGGACCCTACGAGCAGTACTTC. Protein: CASNKGPYEQYF.